The clone carrying this TCR beta chain was counted many times. Its antigen is not known. The data belong to a study of CD8+ T cells in alopecia areata. Study-level findings and limits: Mice gave a clearer picture of TCR sharing than patients did, possibly for HLA-related reasons.

Extracted RNA was reverse transcribed into cDNA, the sequencing template. TCRdb's copy holds only in-frame clones and misses some; the assay was immunoSEQ multiplex PCR. The sample shows a few hundred thousand clones, 67% of them seen only once. Unmatched junction bases numbered 2, after V lost 6 bases and J lost 6 bases. The CDR3 runs to 12 residues. The germline gives CDR1 MNHNS, CDR2 SASEGT. The TCR originated in a human donor with alopecia areata. Sequences were derived from CD4+ T cells sorted from blood, sampled at week 0. The genes are TRBV6-1 and TRBJ1-2; TRBD1 matches 9 bases. This CDR3 reads CASRRTGDGYTF. Written as DNA, the CDR3 is TGTGCCAGCAGACGGACAGGGGATGGCTACACCTTC.